This TCR beta chain appears in the sequencing data of a study of response to subunit inactivated influenza vaccine. Overall study results and limits: The authors suggested that few new T cells are recruited per seasonal influenza vaccination.

V was trimmed by 4 bases and J by 2 bases, leaving 11 bases between them. The CDR3 has 13 amino acids. Germline V lookup: CDR1 SQVTM, CDR2 ANQGSEA. This clonotype was seen only a few times. Its target is not known. MiXCR, run by TCRdb on the RT-PCR reads, gives a single entry per CDR3 protein. The data contain 500,000 or so distinct CDR3 sequences, 16% of them seen just once; the ten biggest clones take up roughly 3.1%. The rearrangement uses TRBV29-1 and TRBJ2-5; D may be TRBD1 (5 bases). The sequencing used CD4+ T cells sorted from PBMCs, collected approximately 25 months after vaccination. This receptor was obtained from a man aged 45 to 75 who received an inactivated influenza vaccine. CDR3 amino acids: CSVAWGGQETQYF. The CDR3 nucleotides are TGCAGCGTTGCTTGGGGCGGACAAGAGACCCAGTACTTC.